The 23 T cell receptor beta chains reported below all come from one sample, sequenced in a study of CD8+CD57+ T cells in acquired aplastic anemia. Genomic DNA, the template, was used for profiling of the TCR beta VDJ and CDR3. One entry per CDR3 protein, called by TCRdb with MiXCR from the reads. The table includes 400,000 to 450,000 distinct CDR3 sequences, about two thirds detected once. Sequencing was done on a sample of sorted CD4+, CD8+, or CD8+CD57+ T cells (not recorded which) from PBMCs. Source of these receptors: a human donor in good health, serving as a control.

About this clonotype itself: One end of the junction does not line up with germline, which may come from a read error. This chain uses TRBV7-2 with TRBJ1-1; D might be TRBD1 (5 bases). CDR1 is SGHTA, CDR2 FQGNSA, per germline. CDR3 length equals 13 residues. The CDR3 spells CASSFVGGLVTYF. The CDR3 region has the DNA TGTGCCAGCAGCTTCGTCGGGGGGTTGGTAACTTACTTT.

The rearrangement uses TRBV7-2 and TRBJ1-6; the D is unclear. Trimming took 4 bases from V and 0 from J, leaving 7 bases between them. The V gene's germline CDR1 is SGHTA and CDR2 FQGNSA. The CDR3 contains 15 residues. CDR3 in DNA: TGTGCCAGCAGCTATGGGGACTCCTATAATTCACCCCTCCACTTT. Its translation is CASSYGDSYNSPLHF.

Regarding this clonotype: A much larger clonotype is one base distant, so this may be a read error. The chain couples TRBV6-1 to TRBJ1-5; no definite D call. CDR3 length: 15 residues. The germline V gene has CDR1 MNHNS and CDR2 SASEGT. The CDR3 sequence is CASSVSVYSNRPQHF. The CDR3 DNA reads TGTGCCAGCAGTGTGTCAGTATATAGCAATCGGCCCCAGCATTTT.

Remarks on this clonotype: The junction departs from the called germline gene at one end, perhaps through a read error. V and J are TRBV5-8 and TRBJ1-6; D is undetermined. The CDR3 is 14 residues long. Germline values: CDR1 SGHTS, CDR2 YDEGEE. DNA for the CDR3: TGCGCCAGCAGCCCAGGAGGACCGCAGTCACCCCTCCACTTT. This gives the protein CASSPGGPQSPLHF.

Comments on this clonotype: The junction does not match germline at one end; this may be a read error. The CDR3 coding sequence is TGTGCCAGCAGCTTTGTGGGGGGGCCTGACGCTTTATTT. Translation gives CASSFVGGPDALF. The chain uses TRBV7-9 and TRBJ1-1, with D tentatively TRBD1 (6 bases). The CDR3 contains 13 residues. Germline-derived CDR1 and CDR2 are SEHNR and FQNEAQ (reference sequence).

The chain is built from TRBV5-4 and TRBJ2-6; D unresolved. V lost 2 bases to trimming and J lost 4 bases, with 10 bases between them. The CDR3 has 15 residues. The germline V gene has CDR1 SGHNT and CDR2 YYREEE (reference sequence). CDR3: CASSFPTTGANVLTF. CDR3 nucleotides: TGTGCCAGCAGCTTCCCGACGACAGGGGCCAACGTCCTGACTTTC.

CDR3 nucleotides: TGTGCCAGCAAGGGGGCGAACACTGAAGCTTTCTTT. Protein sequence: CASKGANTEAFF. The chain employs TRBV6-2 or TRBV6-3 and TRBJ1-1, with 7 bases fitting TRBD1. The ends lost 7 bases at V and 1 base at J; junction bases unmatched: 0. The CDR3 has 12 amino acids. Germline CDR1 reads MNHEY; CDR2 reads SVGEGT.

The CDR3 DNA is TGCGCCAGCAGCTTAGCGACCAGCACGAGCTACACCTTC. Residues: CASSLATSTSYTF. This rearrangement joins TRBV5-1 to TRBJ1-2; D is ambiguous. The germline CDR1 and CDR2 sequences are SGHRS and YFSETQ. The V end lost 2 bases, the J end lost 9 bases, and 14 bases lay between the germline ends. The CDR3 loop spans 13 amino acids.

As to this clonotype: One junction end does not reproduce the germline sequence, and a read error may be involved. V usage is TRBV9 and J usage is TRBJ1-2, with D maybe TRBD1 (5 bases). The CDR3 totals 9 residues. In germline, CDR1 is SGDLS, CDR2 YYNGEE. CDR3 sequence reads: CASSARGAF. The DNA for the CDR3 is TGTGCCAGCAGTGCCCGGGGCGCCTTC.

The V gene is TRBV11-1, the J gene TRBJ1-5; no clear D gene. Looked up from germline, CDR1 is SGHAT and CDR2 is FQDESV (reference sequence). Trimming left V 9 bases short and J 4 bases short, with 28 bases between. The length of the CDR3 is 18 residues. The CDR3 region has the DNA TGTGCCAGTAGCAGACTGAAACGTCTTATGGTGGGAAATCAGCCCCAGCATTTT. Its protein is CASSRLKRLMVGNQPQHF.

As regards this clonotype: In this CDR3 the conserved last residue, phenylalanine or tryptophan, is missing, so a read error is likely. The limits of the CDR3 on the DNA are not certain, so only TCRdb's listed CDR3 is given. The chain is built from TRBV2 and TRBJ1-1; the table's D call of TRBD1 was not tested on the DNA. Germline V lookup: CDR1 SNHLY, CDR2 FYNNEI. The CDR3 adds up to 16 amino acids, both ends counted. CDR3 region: CASSLPGQSAPAESCC.

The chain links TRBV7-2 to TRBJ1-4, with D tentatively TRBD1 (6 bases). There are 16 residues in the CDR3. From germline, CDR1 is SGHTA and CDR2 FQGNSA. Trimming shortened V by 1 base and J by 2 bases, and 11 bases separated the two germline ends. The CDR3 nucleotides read TGTGCCAGCAGCTTAGTGGGGGGGCTCACTAATGAAAAACTGTTTTTT. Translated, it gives CASSLVGGLTNEKLFF.

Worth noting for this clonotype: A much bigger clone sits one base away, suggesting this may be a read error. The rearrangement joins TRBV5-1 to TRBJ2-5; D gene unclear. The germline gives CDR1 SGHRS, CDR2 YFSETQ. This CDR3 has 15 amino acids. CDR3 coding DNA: TGTGCCAGCAGTACTCAGGAGTCGTACCAAGAGACCCAGTACTTC. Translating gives CASSTQESYQETQYF. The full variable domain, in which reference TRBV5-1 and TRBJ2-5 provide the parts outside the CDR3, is KAGVTQTPRYLIKTRGQQVTLSCSPISGHRSVSWYQQTPGQGLQFLFEYFSETQRNKGNFPGRFSGRQFSNSRSEMNVSTLELGDSALYLCASSTQESYQETQYFGPGTRLLVL.

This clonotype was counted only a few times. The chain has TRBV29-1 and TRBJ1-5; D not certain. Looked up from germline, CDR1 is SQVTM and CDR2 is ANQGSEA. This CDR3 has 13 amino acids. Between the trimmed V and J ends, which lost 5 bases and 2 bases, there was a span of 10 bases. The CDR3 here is CSVQMEGNQPQHF. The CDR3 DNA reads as TGCAGCGTTCAGATGGAAGGCAATCAGCCCCAGCATTTT.

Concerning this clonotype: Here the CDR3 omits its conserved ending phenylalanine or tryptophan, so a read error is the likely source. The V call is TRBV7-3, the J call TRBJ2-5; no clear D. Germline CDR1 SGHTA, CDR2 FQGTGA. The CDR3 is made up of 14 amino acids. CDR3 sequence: CASSRLPGLETQYL. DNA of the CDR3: TGTGCTAGCAGTCGTCTCCCCGGCTTGGAGACCCAGTACCTC.

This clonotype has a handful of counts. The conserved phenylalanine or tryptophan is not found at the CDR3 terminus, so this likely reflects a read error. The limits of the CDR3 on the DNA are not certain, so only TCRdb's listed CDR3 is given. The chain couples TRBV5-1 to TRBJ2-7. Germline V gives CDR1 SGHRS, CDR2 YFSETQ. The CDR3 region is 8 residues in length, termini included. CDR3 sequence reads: CASSLGVS.

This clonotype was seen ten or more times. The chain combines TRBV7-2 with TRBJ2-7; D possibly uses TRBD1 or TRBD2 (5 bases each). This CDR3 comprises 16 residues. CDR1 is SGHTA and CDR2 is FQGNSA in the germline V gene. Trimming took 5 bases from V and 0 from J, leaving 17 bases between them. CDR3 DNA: TGTGCCAGCAGCCTTCCCCGGGACCGTAGCTCCTACGAGCAGTACTTC. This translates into CASSLPRDRSSYEQYF.

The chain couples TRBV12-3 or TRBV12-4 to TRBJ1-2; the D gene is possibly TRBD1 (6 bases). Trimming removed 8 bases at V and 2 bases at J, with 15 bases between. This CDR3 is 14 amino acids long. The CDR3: CASAKPDRNYGYTF. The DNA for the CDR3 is TGTGCCAGCGCCAAGCCCGACAGGAACTATGGCTACACCTTC.

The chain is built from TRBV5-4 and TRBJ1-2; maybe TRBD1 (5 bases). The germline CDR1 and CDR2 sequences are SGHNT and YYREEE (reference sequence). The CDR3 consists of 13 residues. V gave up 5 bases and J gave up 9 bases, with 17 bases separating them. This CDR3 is CASSLWDWGRYTF. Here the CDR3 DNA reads TGTGCCAGCAGTTTATGGGACTGGGGCCGCTACACCTTC.

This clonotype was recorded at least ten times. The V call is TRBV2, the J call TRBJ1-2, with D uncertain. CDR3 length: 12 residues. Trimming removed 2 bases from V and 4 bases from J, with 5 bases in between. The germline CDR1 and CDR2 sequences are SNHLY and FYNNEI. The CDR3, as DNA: TGTGCCAGCAGTGAAAACAGCTATGGCTACACCTTC. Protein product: CASSENSYGYTF.

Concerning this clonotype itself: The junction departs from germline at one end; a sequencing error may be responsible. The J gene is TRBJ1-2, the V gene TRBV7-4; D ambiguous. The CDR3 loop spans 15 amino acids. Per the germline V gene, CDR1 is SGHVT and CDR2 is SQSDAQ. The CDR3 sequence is CASSVAPRGASGYTF. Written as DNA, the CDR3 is TGTGCCAGCAGCGTAGCCCCTCGCGGAGCCTCTGGCTACACCTTC.

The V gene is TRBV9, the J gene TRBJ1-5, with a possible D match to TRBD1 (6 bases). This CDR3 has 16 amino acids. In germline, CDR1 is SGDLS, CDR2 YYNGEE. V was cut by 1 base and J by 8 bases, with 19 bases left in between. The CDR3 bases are TGTGCCAGCAGCGTATGGGGGCCGGGCGGCGGTGAGCCCCAGCATTTT. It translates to CASSVWGPGGGEPQHF.

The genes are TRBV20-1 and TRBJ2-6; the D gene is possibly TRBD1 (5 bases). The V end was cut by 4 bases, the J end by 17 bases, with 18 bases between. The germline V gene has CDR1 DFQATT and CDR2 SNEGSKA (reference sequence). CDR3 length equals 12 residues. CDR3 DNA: TGCAGTGCTACTACGGACCTTACGGACATGACTTTC. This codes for CSATTDLTDMTF.